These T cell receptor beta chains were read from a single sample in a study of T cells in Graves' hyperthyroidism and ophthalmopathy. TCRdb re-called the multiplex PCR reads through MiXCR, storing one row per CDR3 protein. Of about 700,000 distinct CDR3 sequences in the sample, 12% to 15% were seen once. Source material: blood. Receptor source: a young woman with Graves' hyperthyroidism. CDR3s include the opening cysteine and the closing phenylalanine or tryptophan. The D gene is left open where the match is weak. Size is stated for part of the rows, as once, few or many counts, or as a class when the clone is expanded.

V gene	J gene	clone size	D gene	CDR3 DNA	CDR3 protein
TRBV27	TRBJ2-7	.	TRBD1	TGTGCCAGCAAAACCGGGACAGGTCACTACGAGCAGTACTTC	CASKTGTGHYEQYF
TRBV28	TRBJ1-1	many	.	TGTGCCAGCAGGTTGAACACTGAAGCTTTCTTT	CASRLNTEAFF
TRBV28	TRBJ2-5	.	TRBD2	TGTGCCAGCAGTACGGGACTAGCGGTAACCAGGGCCCAGTACTTC	CASSTGLAVTRAQYF
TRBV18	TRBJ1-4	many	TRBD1	TGTGCCAGCTCGCCTCCCGGGACAGCCTTTGAAAAACTGTTTTTT	CASSPPGTAFEKLFF
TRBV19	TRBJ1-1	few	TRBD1	TGTGCCAGTAGTCAAATACCGGGACAGGGGAACACTGAAGCTTTCTTT	CASSQIPGQGNTEAFF
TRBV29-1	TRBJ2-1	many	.	TGCAGCGTTGTACTCGGGATATACAATGAGCAGTTCTTC	CSVVLGIYNEQFF
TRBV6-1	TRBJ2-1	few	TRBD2	TGTGCCAGCAGTAGTCCGGGACTAGCGGCCCTGCAGTTCTTC	CASSSPGLAALQFF
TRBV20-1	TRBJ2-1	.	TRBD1	TGCAGTGCCGAGGACAGGGGCTCCTACAATGAGCAGTTCTTC	CSAEDRGSYNEQFF
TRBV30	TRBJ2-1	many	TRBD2	TGTGCCTGGAGCCCAGGACTAGCGGGGGGGGATGAGCAGTTCTTC	CAWSPGLAGGDEQFF
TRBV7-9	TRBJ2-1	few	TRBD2	TGTGCCAGCAGCTTCAGCGGGAGCCTAGTCAATGAGCAGTTCTTC	CASSFSGSLVNEQFF
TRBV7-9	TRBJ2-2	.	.	TGTGCCAGCAGCCACGCACAGGGTACCGGGGAGCTGTTTTTT	CASSHAQGTGELFF
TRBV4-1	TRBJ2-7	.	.	TGCGCCAGCAGCTCACACCAGGGGACCAGGGCTTACGAGCAGTACTTC	CASSSHQGTRAYEQYF
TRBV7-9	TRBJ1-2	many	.	TGTGCCAGCAGCTTAGTAGACCGCGGGGCTTACGGCTACACCTTC	CASSLVDRGAYGYTF
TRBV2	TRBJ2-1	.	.	TGTGCCAGCAGCGTAGTTGGGGGCTACTACAATGAGCAGTTCTTC	CASSVVGGYYNEQFF
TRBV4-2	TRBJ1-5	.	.	TGTGCCAGCAGCCCCAAACCGGCGGTTAGCAATCAGCCCCAGCATTTT	CASSPKPAVSNQPQHF
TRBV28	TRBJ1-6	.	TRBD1	TGTGCCAGCAGTTTTACCGGGACAGGGGATAATTCACCCCTCCACTTT	CASSFTGTGDNSPLHF
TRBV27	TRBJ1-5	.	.	TGTGCCAGCAGCCCCTGGGGACAAGGCAATCAGCCCCAGCATTTT	CASSPWGQGNQPQHF
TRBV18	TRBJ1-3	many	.	TGTGCCAGCTCACCTCCAGGGACGGGTGGAAACACCATATATTTT	CASSPPGTGGNTIYF
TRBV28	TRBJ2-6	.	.	TGTGCCAGCAGTTTACCGACCCCCCACGGGGCCAACGTCCTGACTTTC	CASSLPTPHGANVLTF
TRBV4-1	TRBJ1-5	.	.	TGCGCCAGCAGCCCGACGGACCTGCGCTTTGGGGGCAATCAGCCCCAGCATTTT	CASSPTDLRFGGNQPQHF
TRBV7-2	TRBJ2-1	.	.	TGTGCCAGCAGCTTAGGGACTAATCTAGGAGGGCAGTTCTTC	CASSLGTNLGGQFF
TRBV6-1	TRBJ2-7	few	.	TGTGCCAGCGTGGCGGGTATGCGGAGGGAGCAGTACTTC	CASVAGMRREQYF
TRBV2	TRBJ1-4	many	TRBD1	TGTGCCAGCAGACTTGGACAGGGAGGTGAAAAACTGTTTTTT	CASRLGQGGEKLFF
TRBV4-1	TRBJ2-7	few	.	TGCGCCAGCAGCCAAGAGTGGGGGACATCGGGTGGGGACTACGAGCAGTACTTC	CASSQEWGTSGGDYEQYF
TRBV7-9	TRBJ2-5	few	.	TGTGCCAGCAGCTTAGTCAGGGGCGGGAGTGAGACCCAGTACTTC	CASSLVRGGSETQYF
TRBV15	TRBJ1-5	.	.	TGTGCCACCAGCAGACAAACCACTAATCAGCCCCAGCATTTT	CATSRQTTNQPQHF
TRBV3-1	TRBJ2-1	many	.	TGTGCCAGCAGCCAAGTTCGCGGTAAGGTCTTCTATAATGAGCAGTTCTTC	CASSQVRGKVFYNEQFF
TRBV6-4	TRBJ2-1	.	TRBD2	TGTGCCAGCAGTGACGGGACTAGCGGGGTGAATGAGCAGTTCTTC	CASSDGTSGVNEQFF
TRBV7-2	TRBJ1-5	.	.	TGTGCCAGCAGCTTACTTCGTAGCAATCAGCCCCAGCATTTT	CASSLLRSNQPQHF
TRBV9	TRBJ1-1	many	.	TGTGCCAGCAGCGGGGGACGGAGGGACACTGAAGCTTTCTTT	CASSGGRRDTEAFF
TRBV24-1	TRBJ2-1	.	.	TGTGCCACCACGACGGGGGCTAGCTCCTACAATGAGCAGTTCTTC	CATTTGASSYNEQFF
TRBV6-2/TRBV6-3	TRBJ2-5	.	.	TGTGCCAGCAGTTACGCGACTAAAAGGGAGACCCAGTACTTC	CASSYATKRETQYF
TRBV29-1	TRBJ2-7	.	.	TGCAGCGCCTCCTCTACTAGTTCCTACGAGCAGTACTTC	CSASSTSSYEQYF
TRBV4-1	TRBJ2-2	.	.	TGCGCCAGCAGCCAAGTAGTGGCGTGGACCGGGGAGCTGTTTTTT	CASSQVVAWTGELFF
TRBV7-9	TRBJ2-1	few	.	TGTGCCAGCAGCGCCGAGGGGTCGTCCTACAATGAGCAGTTCTTC	CASSAEGSSYNEQFF
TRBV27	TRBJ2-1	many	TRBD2	TGTGCCAGCAGCCCCGGGACTAGCGGCTACAATGAGCAGTTCTTC	CASSPGTSGYNEQFF
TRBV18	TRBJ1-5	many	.	TGTGCCAGCTCACCAGGGGGGGCGGTAAGCAATCAGCCCCAGCATTTT	CASSPGGAVSNQPQHF
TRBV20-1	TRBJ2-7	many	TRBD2	TGCAGTGCTCCTCCGGGACTACAAAACAGCGAGCAGTACTTC	CSAPPGLQNSEQYF
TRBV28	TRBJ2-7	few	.	TGTGCCGGGGGACCCGGGTATAAGGGACGGAACTACGAGCAGTACTTC	CAGGPGYKGRNYEQYF
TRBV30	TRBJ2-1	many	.	TGTGCCTCGTCAAGAGCTGTCTCCTACAATGAGCAGTTCTTC	CASSRAVSYNEQFF
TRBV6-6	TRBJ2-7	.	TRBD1	TGTGCCAGCAGTTATAGCGGACAGGGGAGGCTCGGGGCCTACGAGCAGTACTTC	CASSYSGQGRLGAYEQYF
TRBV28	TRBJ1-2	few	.	TGTGCCAGCAGCATCGGGACACTCTATGGCTACACCTTC	CASSIGTLYGYTF
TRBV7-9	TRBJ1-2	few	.	TGTGCCAGCAGCCTTGTAGACTTCTACACCTTC	CASSLVDFYTF
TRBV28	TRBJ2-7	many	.	TGTGCCAGCAGTTTATGGCTCAGCTCCTACGAGCAGTACTTC	CASSLWLSSYEQYF
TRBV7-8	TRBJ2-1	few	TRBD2	TGTGCCAGCAGCTTAACGGGAGGGAGATCCAATGAGCAGTTCTTC	CASSLTGGRSNEQFF
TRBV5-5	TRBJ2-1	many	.	TGTGCCAGCAGCTTGGTTATACATCTCAATGAGCAGTTCTTC	CASSLVIHLNEQFF
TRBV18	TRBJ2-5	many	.	TGTGCCAGCTCACCAAGGCCTGAAGGACAGACCCAGTACTTC	CASSPRPEGQTQYF
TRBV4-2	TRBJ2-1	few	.	TGTGCCAGCAGCCAAGTTTTGGCAGGGGTAATCAATGAGCAGTTCTTC	CASSQVLAGVINEQFF
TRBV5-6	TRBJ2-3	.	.	TGTGCCAGCAGCTTGGCCCAGGGTTTCAGGACAGATACGCAGTATTTT	CASSLAQGFRTDTQYF
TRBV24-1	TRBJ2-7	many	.	TGTGCCACCAGTGATTTGCTAGGCGAGCAGTACTTC	CATSDLLGEQYF
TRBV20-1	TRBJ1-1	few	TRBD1	TGCAGTGCTAGAGTTTTAGACAGGGGCACTGAAGCTTTCTTT	CSARVLDRGTEAFF
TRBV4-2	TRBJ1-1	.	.	TGTGCCAGCAGCCAAGATTTCGCCGGGGCCCTCACTGAAGCTTTCTTT	CASSQDFAGALTEAFF
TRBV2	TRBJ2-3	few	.	TGTGCCAGCAGTGTCTCCCCCCGGCCAGAAGATACGCAGTATTTT	CASSVSPRPEDTQYF
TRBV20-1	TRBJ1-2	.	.	TGCAGTGCTAGCCCACCGGGCACCGTCTTCTATGGCTACACCTTC	CSASPPGTVFYGYTF
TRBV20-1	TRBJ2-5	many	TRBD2	TGCAGTGCTAGAGTGGGGGGGAGGGTAGCCCAAGAGACCCAGTACTTC	CSARVGGRVAQETQYF